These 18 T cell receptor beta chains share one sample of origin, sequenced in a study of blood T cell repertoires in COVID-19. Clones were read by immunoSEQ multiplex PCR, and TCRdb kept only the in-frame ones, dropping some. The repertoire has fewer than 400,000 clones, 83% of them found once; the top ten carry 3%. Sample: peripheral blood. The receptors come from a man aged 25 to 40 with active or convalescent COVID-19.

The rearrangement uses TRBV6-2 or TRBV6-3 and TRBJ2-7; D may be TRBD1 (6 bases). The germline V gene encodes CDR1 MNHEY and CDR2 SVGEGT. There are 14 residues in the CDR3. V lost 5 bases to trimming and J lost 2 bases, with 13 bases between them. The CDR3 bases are TGTGCCAGCAGTATAACAGGGATCCCCTACGAGCAGTACTTC. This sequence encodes CASSITGIPYEQYF.

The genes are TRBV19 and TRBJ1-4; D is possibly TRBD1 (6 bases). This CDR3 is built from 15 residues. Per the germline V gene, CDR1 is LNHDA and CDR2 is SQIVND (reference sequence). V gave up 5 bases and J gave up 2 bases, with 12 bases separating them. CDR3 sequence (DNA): TGTGCCAGTAGTCCTCAGGGGTGGACTAATGAAAAACTGTTTTTT. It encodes CASSPQGWTNEKLFF.

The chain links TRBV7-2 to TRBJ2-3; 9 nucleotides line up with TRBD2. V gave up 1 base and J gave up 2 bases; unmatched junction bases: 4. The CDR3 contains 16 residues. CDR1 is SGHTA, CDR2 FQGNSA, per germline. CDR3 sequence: CASSLGAGGDTDTQYF. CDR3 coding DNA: TGTGCCAGCAGCTTAGGAGCGGGGGGCGACACAGATACGCAGTATTTT.

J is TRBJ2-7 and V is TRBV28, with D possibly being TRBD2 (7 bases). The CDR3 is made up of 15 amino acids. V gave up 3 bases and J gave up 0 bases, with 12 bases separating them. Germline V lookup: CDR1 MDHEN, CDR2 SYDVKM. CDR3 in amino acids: CASSLRGRASYEQYF. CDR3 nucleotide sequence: TGTGCCAGCAGTTTGAGGGGGAGGGCCTCCTACGAGCAGTACTTC.

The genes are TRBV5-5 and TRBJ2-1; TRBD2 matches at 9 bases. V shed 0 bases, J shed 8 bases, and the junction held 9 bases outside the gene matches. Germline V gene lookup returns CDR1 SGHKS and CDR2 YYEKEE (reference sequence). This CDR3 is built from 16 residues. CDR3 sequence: CASSLAPSGVGDEQFF. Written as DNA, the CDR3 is TGTGCCAGCAGCTTGGCCCCTAGCGGGGTGGGGGATGAGCAGTTCTTC.

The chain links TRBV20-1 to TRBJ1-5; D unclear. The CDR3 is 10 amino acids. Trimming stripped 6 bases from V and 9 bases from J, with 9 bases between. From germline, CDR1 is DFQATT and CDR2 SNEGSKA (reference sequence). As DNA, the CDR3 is TGCAGTGCCCTGATCGGGCCCCAGCATTTT. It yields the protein CSALIGPQHF.

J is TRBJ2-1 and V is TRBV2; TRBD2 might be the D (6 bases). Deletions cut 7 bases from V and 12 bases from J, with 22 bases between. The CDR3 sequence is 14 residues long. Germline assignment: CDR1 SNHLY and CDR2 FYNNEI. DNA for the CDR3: TGTGCCAGCATGCTGAGGACTACCGGGAGATGGCAGTTCTTC. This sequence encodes CASMLRTTGRWQFF.

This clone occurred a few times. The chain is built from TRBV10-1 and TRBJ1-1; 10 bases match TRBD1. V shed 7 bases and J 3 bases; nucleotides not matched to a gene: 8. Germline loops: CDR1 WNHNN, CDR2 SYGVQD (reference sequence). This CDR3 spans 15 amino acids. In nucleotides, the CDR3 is TGCGCCAGCATCGAGACAGGGGGCTCGGACACTGAAGCTTTCTTT. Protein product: CASIETGGSDTEAFF.

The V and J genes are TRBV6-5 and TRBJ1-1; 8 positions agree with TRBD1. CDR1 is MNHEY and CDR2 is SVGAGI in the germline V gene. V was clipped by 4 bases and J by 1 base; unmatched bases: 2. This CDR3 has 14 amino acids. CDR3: CASSWQGANTEAFF. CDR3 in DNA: TGTGCCAGCAGTTGGCAGGGGGCGAACACTGAAGCTTTCTTT.

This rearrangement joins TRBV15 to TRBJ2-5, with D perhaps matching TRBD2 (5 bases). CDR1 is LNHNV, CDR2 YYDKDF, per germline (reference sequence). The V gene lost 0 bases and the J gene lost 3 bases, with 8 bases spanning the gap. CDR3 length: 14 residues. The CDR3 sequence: CATSRDRREETQYF. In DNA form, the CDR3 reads TGTGCCACCAGCAGAGATAGGCGGGAAGAGACCCAGTACTTC.

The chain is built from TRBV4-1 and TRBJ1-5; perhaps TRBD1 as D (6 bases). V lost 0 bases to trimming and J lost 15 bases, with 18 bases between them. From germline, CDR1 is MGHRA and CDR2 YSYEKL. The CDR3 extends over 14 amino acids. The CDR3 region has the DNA TGCGCCAGCAGCCAAGAGGGCCGCAGGGGCACCCGGCATTTT. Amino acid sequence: CASSQEGRRGTRHF.

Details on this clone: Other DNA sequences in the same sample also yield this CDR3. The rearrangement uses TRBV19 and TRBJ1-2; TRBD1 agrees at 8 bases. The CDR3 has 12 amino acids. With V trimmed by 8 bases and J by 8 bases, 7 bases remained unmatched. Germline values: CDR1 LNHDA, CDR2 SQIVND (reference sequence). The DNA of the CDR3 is TGTGCCAGTGGAACAGGGGGATACGGCTACACCTTC. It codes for CASGTGGYGYTF.

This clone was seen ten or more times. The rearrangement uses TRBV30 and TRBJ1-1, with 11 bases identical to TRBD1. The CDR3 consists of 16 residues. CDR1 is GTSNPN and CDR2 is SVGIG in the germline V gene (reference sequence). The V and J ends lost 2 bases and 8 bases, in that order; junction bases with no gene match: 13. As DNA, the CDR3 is TGTGCCTGGAGTTCCCAACCGGGACAGGGGGTCGCAGAAGCTTTCTTT. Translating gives CAWSSQPGQGVAEAFF.

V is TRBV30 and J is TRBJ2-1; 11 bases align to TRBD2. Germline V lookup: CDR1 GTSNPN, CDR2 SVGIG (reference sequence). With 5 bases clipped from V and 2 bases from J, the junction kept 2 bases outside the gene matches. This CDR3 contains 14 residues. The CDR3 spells CAWVTSGAYNEQFF. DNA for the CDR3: TGTGCCTGGGTGACTAGCGGGGCCTACAATGAGCAGTTCTTC. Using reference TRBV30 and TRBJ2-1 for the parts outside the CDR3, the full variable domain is SQTIHQWPATLVQPVGSPLSLECTVEGTSNPNLYWYRQAAGRGLQLLFYSVGIGQISSEVPQNLSASRPQDRQFILSSKKLLLSDSGFYLCAWVTSGAYNEQFFGPGTRLTVL.

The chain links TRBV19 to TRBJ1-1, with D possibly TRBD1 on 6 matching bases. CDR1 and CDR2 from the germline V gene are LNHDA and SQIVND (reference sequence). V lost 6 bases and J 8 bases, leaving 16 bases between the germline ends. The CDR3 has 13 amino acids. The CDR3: CASSLDSQWEAFF. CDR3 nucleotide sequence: TGTGCCAGTAGCCTGGACAGTCAATGGGAAGCTTTCTTT. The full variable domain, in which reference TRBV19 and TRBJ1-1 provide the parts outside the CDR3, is DGGITQSPKYLFRKEGQNVTLSCEQNLNHDAMYWYRQDPGQGLRLIYYSQIVNDFQKGDIAEGYSVSREKKESFPLTVTSAQKNPTAFYLCASSLDSQWEAFFGQGTRLTVV.

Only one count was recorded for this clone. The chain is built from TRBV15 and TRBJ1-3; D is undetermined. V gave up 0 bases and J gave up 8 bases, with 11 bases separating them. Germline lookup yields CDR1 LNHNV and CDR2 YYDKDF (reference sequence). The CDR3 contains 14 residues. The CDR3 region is CATSRERVADTIYF. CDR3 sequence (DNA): TGTGCCACCAGCAGAGAGCGGGTTGCTGACACCATATATTTT. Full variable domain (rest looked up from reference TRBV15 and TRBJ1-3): DAMVIQNPRYQVTQFGKPVTLSCSQTLNHNVMYWYQQKSSQAPKLLFHYYDKDFNNEADTPDNFQSRRPNTSFCFLDIRSPGLGDTAMYLCATSRERVADTIYFGEGSWLTVV.

CDR3 loop: CASSLVRVDSGANVLTF. The DNA of the CDR3 is TGTGCCAGCAGTTTGGTCAGGGTCGACTCTGGGGCCAACGTCCTGACTTTC. The chain links TRBV27 to TRBJ2-6; a weak D match, TRBD1 (5 bases). Between the trimmed V and J ends, which lost 3 bases and 0 bases, there was a span of 12 bases. Germline CDR1 and CDR2: MNHEY and SMNVEV (reference sequence). There are 17 residues in the CDR3. Full variable domain (remainder filled in from reference TRBV27 and TRBJ2-6): EAQVTQNPRYLITVTGKKLTVTCSQNMNHEYMSWYRQDPGLGLRQIYYSMNVEVTDKGDVPEGYKVSRKEKRNFPLILESPSPNQTSLYFCASSLVRVDSGANVLTFGAGSRLTVL.

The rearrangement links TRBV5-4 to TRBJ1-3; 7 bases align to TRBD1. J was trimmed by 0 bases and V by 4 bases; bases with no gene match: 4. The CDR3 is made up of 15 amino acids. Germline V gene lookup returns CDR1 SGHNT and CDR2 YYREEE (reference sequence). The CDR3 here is CASSLDRSSGNTIYF. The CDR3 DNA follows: TGTGCCAGCAGCCTGGACAGGTCCTCTGGAAACACCATATATTTT.